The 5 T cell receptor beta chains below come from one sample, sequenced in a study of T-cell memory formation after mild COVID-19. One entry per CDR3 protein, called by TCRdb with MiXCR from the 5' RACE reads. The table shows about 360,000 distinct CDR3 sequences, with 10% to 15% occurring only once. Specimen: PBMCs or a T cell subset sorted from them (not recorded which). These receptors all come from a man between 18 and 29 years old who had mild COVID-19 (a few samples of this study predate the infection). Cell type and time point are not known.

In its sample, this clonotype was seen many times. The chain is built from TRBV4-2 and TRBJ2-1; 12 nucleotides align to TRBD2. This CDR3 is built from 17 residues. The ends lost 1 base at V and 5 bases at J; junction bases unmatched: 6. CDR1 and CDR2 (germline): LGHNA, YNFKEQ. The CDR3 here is CASSQALLAGGHNEQFF. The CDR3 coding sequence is TGTGCCAGCAGCCAAGCCTTACTAGCGGGGGGACACAATGAGCAGTTCTTC.

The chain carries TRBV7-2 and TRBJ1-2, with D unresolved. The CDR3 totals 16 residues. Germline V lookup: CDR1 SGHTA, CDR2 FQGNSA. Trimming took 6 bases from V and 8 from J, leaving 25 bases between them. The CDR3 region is CASRPPLVDLGGGYTF. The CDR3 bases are TGTGCCAGCAGACCCCCCCTGGTCGATCTCGGCGGGGGCTACACCTTC.

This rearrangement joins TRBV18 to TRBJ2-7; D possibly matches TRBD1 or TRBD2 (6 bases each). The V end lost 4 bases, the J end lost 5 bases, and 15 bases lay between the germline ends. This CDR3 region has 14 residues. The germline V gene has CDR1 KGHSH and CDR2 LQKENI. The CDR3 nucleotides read TGTGCCAGCTCACTTACGGGGGCTAGAGACGAGCAGTACTTC. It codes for CASSLTGARDEQYF.

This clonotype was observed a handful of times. CDR3 in amino acids: CSATTYEVMNTEAFF. DNA for the CDR3: TGCAGTGCTACCACCTACGAAGTCATGAACACTGAAGCTTTCTTT. The chain uses TRBV20-1 and TRBJ1-1; D is unclear. The CDR3 length is 15 residues. CDR1 is DFQATT, CDR2 SNEGSKA, per germline (reference sequence). Trimming took 4 bases from V and 0 from J, leaving 15 bases between them.

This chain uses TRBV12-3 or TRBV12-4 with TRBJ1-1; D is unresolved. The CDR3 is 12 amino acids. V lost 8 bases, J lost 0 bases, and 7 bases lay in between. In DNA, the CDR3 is TGTGCCAGCGCCAGAGTGAACACTGAAGCTTTCTTT. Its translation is CASARVNTEAFF.